The source of this T cell receptor (beta chain) is a study of cytomegalovirus exposure and HLA in healthy donors. Primers included in the PCR were 60 Vbeta and 13 Jbeta primers. Profiled with immunoSEQ multiplex PCR; TCRdb holds only in-frame clones, not every one. The sample yields roughly 120,000 clones, over 65% seen once. Overall study findings and caveats: Cytomegalovirus association was listed for around 170 TCR beta chains. In a later analysis, 16,951 TCR beta sequences were associated with HLA alleles at 0.05 false discovery rate.

Remarks on this clone: Its specificity is unknown.

Sequenced material: PBMCs. The sequence came from a man aged 25 to 45 in good health and CMV-seropositive.

DNA of the CDR3: TGTGCCATCAGGCCGGGACAGGGTTACACCGGGGAGCTGTTTTTT. Protein product: CAIRPGQGYTGELFF. V is TRBV10-3 and J is TRBJ2-2; 9 bases are shared with TRBD1. V was clipped by 6 bases and J by 3 bases; unmatched bases: 5. Germline CDR1 is ENHRY and CDR2 is SYGVKD. The CDR3 consists of 15 residues.